A selection of T cell receptor beta chains follows, all from one sample in a study of OX40 agonist ivuxolimab in advanced cancers. Clones were sequenced by immunoSEQ multiplex PCR, and TCRdb holds only the in-frame ones, with some missing. Of about 150,000 clones listed, 90% to 95% are singletons. Sample: CD4+ or CD8+ T cells sorted from blood, taken in a trial of the OX40 agonist ivuxolimab. The receptor source for this set is an adult with an advanced solid tumor such as melanoma, head and neck, liver or kidney cancer. CDR3s leave out the opening cysteine and the closing phenylalanine or tryptophan. D genes are given only for firm matches.

j_call v_call d_call cdr3_aa
TRBJ2-1 TRBV27 TRBD2 ASRSRTSGRGSYNEQF
TRBJ2-7 TRBV9 TRBD1 ASSRQGGTEQY
TRBJ1-5 TRBV30 . AWSVAANQPQH
TRBJ1-5 TRBV19 . ASRTVGVYSNQPQH
TRBJ1-1 TRBV5-1 . ASSLDGRNTEAF
TRBJ1-5 TRBV19 . ASSRSRDQPQH
TRBJ1-1 TRBV18 . ASSPARGMNTEAF
TRBJ2-5 TRBV5-4 TRBD2 AGSRGGEETQY
TRBJ2-7 TRBV9 TRBD1 ASSVASTGGLNEQY
TRBJ2-2 TRBV6-5 . ASSYNTGELF
TRBJ1-6 TRBV6-1 . ASSPQTDSPLH
TRBJ2-1 TRBV7-6 . ASSPQEYNEQF
TRBJ2-2 TRBV7-9 . ASSLVWGHTGELF
TRBJ2-7 TRBV10-2 . ASSDTLRTAYEQY
TRBJ2-1 TRBV19 . ASSSRESEQF
TRBJ2-1 TRBV7-2 . ASSFPMSHEQF
TRBJ2-7 TRBV5-4 TRBD1 ASRKTGVYEQY
TRBJ1-2 TRBV5-1 . ASSLLPSSYGYT
TRBJ2-7 TRBV11-1 . ASSPRREGEQY
TRBJ1-4 TRBV5-4 . ASSSKGGTATNEKLF
TRBJ2-3 TRBV5-1 . ASSGTGTVGARNTQY
TRBJ2-7 TRBV6-6 TRBD2 ASSYRAGGRNEQY
TRBJ1-2 TRBV28 . ASSLDRHGYT
TRBJ2-6 TRBV11-2 . ASSSRVGANVLT
TRBJ2-7 TRBV4-3 . ASSRAAGAASYEQY
TRBJ1-1 TRBV27 . ASRALGGTEAF
TRBJ2-1 TRBV7-3 TRBD2 ASSFGGGKVNEQF
TRBJ1-5 TRBV4-1 . ASSQGGWGQPQH
TRBJ1-2 TRBV9 TRBD1 ASSVEQGKYGYT
TRBJ1-4 TRBV5-1 . ASSLSPLEKLF
TRBJ1-5 TRBV27 TRBD1 ASSLSGQGNQPQH
TRBJ2-7 TRBV18 . ASSPPGNEQY